This paragraph reports one T cell receptor (beta chain). Authors' processing steps: Estimation of nucleated cell counts was performed using reference gene primer amplification. Assay used: immunoSEQ multiplex PCR; TCRdb lists only in-frame clones, some missing. Clonal size and the V and J genes are those of that table, whereas D and trimming came from the DNA. Here the sample spans fewer than 250,000 clones, roughly 82% being singletons. Germline values: CDR1 SGHNT, CDR2 YENEEA. With 5 bases clipped from V and 3 bases from J, the junction kept 3 bases outside the gene matches. The CDR3 loop spans 13 amino acids. This sample is drawn from a study of blood T cell repertoires in COVID-19. Study-wide context: Samples representing acute and convalescent COVID-19 were sourced from the United States, Italy and Spain. From T cells, B-cell-depleted T cells, or PBMCs came the material, which was cDNA or gDNA.

The chain joins TRBV11-3 to TRBJ1-1; TRBD1 matches at 7 bases. The clonotype was recovered from a woman in her 70s with acute or convalescent COVID-19. The sample consisted of peripheral blood. The DNA of the CDR3 is TGTGCCAGCAGCCACGGGACAGACACTGAAGCTTTCTTT. Translation: CASSHGTDTEAFF. The full variable domain, in which reference TRBV11-3 and TRBJ1-1 provide the parts outside the CDR3, is EAGVVQSPRYKIIEKKQPVAFWCNPISGHNTLYWYLQNLGQGPELLIRYENEEAVDDSQLPKDRFSAERLKGVDSTLKIQPAELGDSAVYLCASSHGTDTEAFFGQGTRLTVV.